This T cell receptor beta chain was retrieved from a study of Graves' ophthalmopathy and Graves' hyperthyroidism. Ten or more counts support this clonotype. Its matching antigen is unknown. The hyperthyroidism patients, aged 18 to 65, had been newly diagnosed, with under 2 months' duration. Amplification of TCR beta CDR3 regions used RNA transcripts. HTBI-primed RT-PCR formed the first round, and a multiplex PCR formed the second. TCRdb fed the multiplex PCR reads into MiXCR, producing one record per CDR3 protein. The top ten clones hold approximately 4.1% of a sample with about 550,000 distinct CDR3 sequences, 35% to 45% of them seen once. In germline, CDR1 is SEHNR, CDR2 FQNEAQ (reference sequence). The CDR3 contains 13 residues. Trimming pared 7 bases from V and 10 bases from J, leaving 14 bases between. Broader study findings: Thyroid clonotypes that were expanded above 0.001 frequency mostly also appeared in blood. With roughly 65% sensitivity and approximately 73% specificity, the model predicted ophthalmopathy progression.

Sequencing was done on a sample of peripheral blood or thyroid tissue (not recorded which). The clonotype originates from an adult man with Graves' hyperthyroidism. The chain combines TRBV7-9 with TRBJ1-6, with a possible D match to TRBD1 (5 bases). CDR3: CASNLLTGSPLHF. The CDR3, as DNA: TGTGCCAGCAACCTTCTAACAGGCTCACCCCTCCACTTT.